The next 10 T cell receptor beta chains were all read from a single sample in a study of T cell responses to AZD1222 COVID-19 vaccine. The assay was immunoSEQ multiplex PCR, and TCRdb's table has in-frame clones only and misses some. The sample yields more than 140,000 clones, about 91% seen once. The input for sequencing was peripheral blood, taken on day 0 of MenACWY control vaccination. These receptors all stem from an adult in good health.

V usage is TRBV7-8 and J usage is TRBJ1-2; 9 bases agree with TRBD1. Germline values: CDR1 SGHVS, CDR2 FQNEAQ. V was pared by 0 bases and J by 7 bases, with 3 bases of the junction left unmatched. There are 14 residues in the CDR3. The CDR3 spells CASSLATDRGGYTF. The CDR3 nucleotides are TGTGCCAGCAGCTTAGCAACGGACAGGGGTGGCTACACCTTC.

The V and J genes are TRBV28 and TRBJ1-2; tentative D call: TRBD1 (5 bases). This CDR3 comprises 12 residues. CDR1 and CDR2 from the germline V gene are MDHEN and SYDVKM. The V gene lost 2 bases and the J gene lost 6 bases, with 7 bases spanning the gap. The CDR3 loop is CASSLQGNGYTF. CDR3 DNA: TGTGCCAGCAGTTTACAGGGAAATGGCTACACCTTC.

This chain uses TRBV6-5 with TRBJ1-6; perhaps TRBD1 as D (6 bases). Trimming left V 7 bases short and J 9 bases short, with 16 bases between. Per germline, CDR1 MNHEY and CDR2 SVGAGI. CDR3 size: 14 residues. The CDR3 DNA follows: TGTGCCAGCACCGTTACAGGGAGGAGTTCACCCCTCCACTTT. Its translation: CASTVTGRSSPLHF.

The V and J genes are TRBV5-4 and TRBJ2-3, with TRBD1 matching over 8 bases. The ends lost 5 bases at V and 0 bases at J; junction bases unmatched: 8. Germline CDR1 is SGHNT and CDR2 is YYREEE (reference sequence). This CDR3 contains 16 residues. The DNA of the CDR3 is TGTGCCAGCAGAGTTCCAGGGGGCCGAAGCACAGATACGCAGTATTTT. The encoded protein is CASRVPGGRSTDTQYF.

The J gene is TRBJ2-5, the V gene TRBV9; D ambiguous. The CDR3 length is 13 residues. V gave up 4 bases and J gave up 4 bases, with 11 bases separating them. Germline CDR1 is SGDLS and CDR2 is YYNGEE. The CDR3 nucleotides read TGTGCCAGCAGCCCTCAAGGAGCAGAGACCCAGTACTTC. This codes for CASSPQGAETQYF. Together with reference TRBV9 and TRBJ2-5, the CDR3 gives the full variable domain: DSGVTQTPKHLITATGQRVTLRCSPRSGDLSVYWYQQSLDQGLQFLIQYYNGEERAKGNILERFSAQQFPDLHSELNLSSLELGDSALYFCASSPQGAETQYFGPGTRLLVL.

The chain carries TRBV10-1 and TRBJ1-3; D possibly corresponds to TRBD1 (6 bases). Germline V gene lookup returns CDR1 WNHNN and CDR2 SYGVQD (reference sequence). The V gene lost 7 bases and the J gene lost 0 bases, with 10 bases spanning the gap. The CDR3 has 14 residues. CDR3 DNA sequence: TGCGCCAGCAATCAGGGGCCCTCTGGAAACACCATATATTTT. The encoded protein is CASNQGPSGNTIYF.

The V and J genes are TRBV11-3 and TRBJ2-7; TRBD1 agrees at 10 bases. The germline CDR1 and CDR2 sequences are SGHNT and YENEEA. The CDR3 extends over 14 amino acids. Losses at the gene ends were 5 bases for V and 9 bases for J; bases not matched to a gene: 10. CDR3 sequence (DNA): TGTGCCAGCAGCCCGGCGACAGGGGGCACGGCGCAGTACTTC. The encoded protein is CASSPATGGTAQYF. Complete variable domain (other parts from reference TRBV11-3 and TRBJ2-7): EAGVVQSPRYKIIEKKQPVAFWCNPISGHNTLYWYLQNLGQGPELLIRYENEEAVDDSQLPKDRFSAERLKGVDSTLKIQPAELGDSAVYLCASSPATGGTAQYFGPGTRLTVT.

V and J are TRBV18 and TRBJ1-6; the match to TRBD1 covers 8 bases. CDR1 and CDR2 from the germline V gene are KGHSH and LQKENI. Trimming took 1 base from V and 9 from J; bases not matched to a gene: 5. There are 15 residues in the CDR3. The DNA for the CDR3 is TGTGCCAGCTCACCACAGACAGGGGTTGGTTCACCCCTCCACTTT. Translating gives CASSPQTGVGSPLHF. The full variable domain, with the rest looked up from reference TRBV18 and TRBJ1-6, is NAGVMQNPRHLVRRRGQEARLRCSPMKGHSHVYWYRQLPEEGLKFMVYLQKENIIDESGMPKERFSAEFPKEGPSILRIQQVVRGDSAAYFCASSPQTGVGSPLHFGNGTRLTVT.

The chain combines TRBV9 with TRBJ2-1; D unresolved. The CDR3 consists of 13 residues. With 0 bases removed from V and 0 bases from J, the gap between germline ends came to 1 base. Germline CDR1 and CDR2: SGDLS and YYNGEE. Written as DNA, the CDR3 is TGTGCCAGCAGCGTAGACTCCTACAATGAGCAGTTCTTC. This codes for CASSVDSYNEQFF.

The chain is built from TRBV5-4 and TRBJ2-3, with 8 nucleotides matching TRBD2. Trimming removed 4 bases from V and 7 bases from J; junction bases left unmatched: 11. Germline V CDR1 and CDR2: SGHNT, YYREEE (reference sequence). This CDR3 has 15 residues. The CDR3 nucleotides read TGTGCCAGCAGCCAACAGAGCGGGGGTTCGTATACGCAGTATTTT. Translated, it gives CASSQQSGGSYTQYF.